Detailed here is one T cell receptor beta chain. Its antigen is not identified. Other DNA sequences in this sample translate to the same CDR3. This sample was included in a study of shared clonotypes between healthy human individuals. At the level of the study: The donor pool was made up of a couple of women and a few men aged 18 to 49. Study observations and caveats: What naive subsets generally showed was a larger estimated richness than memory subsets showed. In this cohort, only blood was sampled, and tissue repertoires likely differ.

The V gene's germline CDR1 is SGHAT and CDR2 FQNNGV. The CDR3 covers 13 residues. V was cut by 3 bases and J by 5 bases, with 10 bases left in between. The deep-level immunoSEQ assay was used. Using immunoSEQ multiplex PCR, the repertoire was profiled, and TCRdb retains in-frame clones only, with some absent. Among about 1.9 million clones, over 85% were seen once, and the ten largest hold around 1.7%. Cells designated naive CD8 were CD45RO-negative and were positively selected for CCR7, with terminally differentiated effector memory CD45RA+ cells excluded. This TCR was sampled from a man younger than 35 in good health. Some clones in this sample may be carry-over from other donors' samples. The V and J genes are TRBV11-2 and TRBJ2-5; TRBD1 is a possible D gene (6 bases). The sequencing sample was made of naive CD8+ T cells from PBMCs. CDR3 nucleotide sequence: TGTGCCAGCAGCTTCAGGGGTCGCGAGACCCAGTACTTC. Translating it yields CASSFRGRETQYF.